This T cell receptor (beta chain) was profiled in a study of blood T cells in healthy people across ages. Aged roughly 6 to 90, donors were systemically healthy Caucasians from Russia. Germline CDR1 reads MNHEY; CDR2 reads SVGAGI. The CDR3 totals 15 residues. Trimming shortened V by 6 bases and J by 3 bases, and 16 bases separated the two germline ends. Then a second PCR, running roughly 6 to 11 cycles, was carried out with a sample-barcoded 5' primer and a J-beta primer mix. TCRdb processed the 5' RACE reads anew with MiXCR; each CDR3 protein has one entry. The table shows 780,000 or so distinct CDR3 sequences, with 45% to 70% occurring only once. This clonotype appeared once. Its antigen is unknown. General study results and limits: It was found that TCR beta diversity correlated strongly with the percentage of naive T cells. Age brought a roughly linear fall in TCR beta diversity measured per million T cells. Unknown donor CMV status possibly confounded expanded clonotype changes.

The receptor's source is a middle-aged man in good health. Sample: blood. The V and J genes are TRBV6-5 and TRBJ2-3, with D possibly matching TRBD1 (6 bases). CDR3 loop: CASSPDRRETDTQYF. Written as DNA, the CDR3 is TGTGCCAGCAGCCCCGACAGGAGAGAAACAGATACGCAGTATTTT.